This TCR beta chain was obtained from a study of blood T cell repertoires in COVID-19. Assay: immunoSEQ multiplex PCR; the TCRdb copy retains only in-frame clones and omits some. The sample lists 200,000 to 250,000 clones, just under 90% seen once, with less than 1.5% in the top ten. Enrolled through a virtual design, the participants were between 18 and 89 years of age and came from under 30 US areas. Cohort allocation depended upon clinical history that participants reported. There are 15 residues in the CDR3. Looked up from germline, CDR1 is WSHSY and CDR2 is SAAADI. Between the trimmed V and J ends, which lost 0 bases and 2 bases, there was a span of 8 bases.

The chain joins TRBV10-2 to TRBJ2-1; D gene uncertain. What was sequenced was PBMCs or T cells enriched from blood (not recorded which). This sequence was found in a young man who had recovered from COVID-19. CDR3 sequence (DNA): TGCGCCAGCAGTGAGTCAGGCGGTACCTACAATGAGCAGTTCTTC. It is translated as CASSESGGTYNEQFF.